This TCR beta chain stems from a study of a mutant IDH1 vaccine in newly diagnosed glioma. Study results and caveats: Vaccine-induced immune responses were detected in about 93% of patients.

About this clone: What it binds is not known.

Time point given: week 5, during vaccination. Each vaccine dose was 300 ug of mutant IDH1 20-mer peptide, with topical imiquimod. Method: immunoSEQ multiplex PCR; TCRdb's copy keeps in-frame clones and lacks some. The sample has around 42,000 clones, around 85% seen once. This clonotype was obtained from a middle-aged man with glioma. This specimen consisted of PBMCs, obtained from a glioma patient whose treatment included an IDH1 peptide vaccine.

The CDR3 DNA is TGTGCCAGCAGTAGGGCAGGCCAGCCCTCCTACGAGCAGTACTTC. Encoded protein: CASSRAGQPSYEQYF. The rearrangement joins TRBV6-5 to TRBJ2-7, with D uncertain. The CDR3 is 15 residues long. CDR1 and CDR2 from the germline V gene are MNHEY and SVGAGI. V lost 5 bases, J lost 0 bases, and 14 bases lay in between.